This T cell receptor (beta chain) is drawn from a study of blood T cells in healthy people across ages. PCR was performed a second time for 7 to 11 cycles using a sample-barcoded 5' primer and a J-beta primer mix. In TCRdb, the 5' RACE reads were re-called with MiXCR into one record per CDR3 protein. The sample contains approximately 960,000 distinct CDR3 sequences, roughly 29% of which appear only once. These data were also filed under a second study, of T cells of mothers and their children. That report notes: Per child, about 2.8 million TCR beta CDR3 reads were obtained, against over 9 million per mother.

The source of this sequence is a woman between 35 and 50 years old in good health. Sequenced material: blood.

The CDR3 region has the DNA TGTGCCAGCAGTCAGACTAGCGGGTGGAGCGATGAGCAGTTCTTC. Protein product: CASSQTSGWSDEQFF. J is TRBJ2-1 and V is TRBV27; 10 nucleotides match TRBD2. CDR3 length: 15 residues. Trimming at V came to 5 bases and at J to 8 bases, leaving 9 bases not matched to a gene. Germline CDR1 MNHEY, CDR2 SMNVEV (reference sequence).